This T cell receptor (beta chain) is drawn from a study of shared clonotypes between healthy human individuals. Germline CDR1 is LGHNA and CDR2 is YSLEER. The CDR3 contains 16 residues. V dropped 0 bases and J dropped 9; count of bases not matched to a gene: 11. A single count supports this clone. Using immunoSEQ multiplex PCR, the repertoire was profiled, and TCRdb retains in-frame clones only, with some absent. Of some 2,000,000 clones listed, roughly 95% were seen once; the top ten hold 0.1% to 0.15%. The sequencing input was naive CD4+ T cells sorted from blood. Stated subset: CD45RA+ positively selected. The genes are TRBV4-3 and TRBJ2-1; 7 nucleotides align to TRBD2. The source of this sequence is a man between 18 and 35 years old in good health. The CDR3 sequence: CASSQDFGGSVSEQFF. Here the CDR3 DNA reads TGCGCCAGCAGCCAAGATTTTGGCGGGAGTGTTAGTGAGCAGTTCTTC.